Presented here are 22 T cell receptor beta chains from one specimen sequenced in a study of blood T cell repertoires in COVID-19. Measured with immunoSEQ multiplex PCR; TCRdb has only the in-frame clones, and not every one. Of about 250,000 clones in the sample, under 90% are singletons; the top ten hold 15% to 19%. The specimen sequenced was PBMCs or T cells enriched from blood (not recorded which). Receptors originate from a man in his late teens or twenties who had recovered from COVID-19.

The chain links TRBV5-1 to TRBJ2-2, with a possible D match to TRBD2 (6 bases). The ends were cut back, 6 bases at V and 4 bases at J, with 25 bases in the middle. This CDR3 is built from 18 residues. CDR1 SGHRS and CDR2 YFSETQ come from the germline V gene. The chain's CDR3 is CASNPGAGRRASTGELFF. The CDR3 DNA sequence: TGCGCCAGCAACCCCGGGGCGGGACGCCGGGCTTCCACCGGGGAGCTGTTTTTT.

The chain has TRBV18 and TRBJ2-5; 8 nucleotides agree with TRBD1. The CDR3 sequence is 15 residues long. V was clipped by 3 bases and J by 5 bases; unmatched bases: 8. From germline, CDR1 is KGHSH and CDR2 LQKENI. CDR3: CASSPTGAVDETQYF. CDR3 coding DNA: TGTGCCAGCTCACCGACAGGGGCGGTTGATGAGACCCAGTACTTC.

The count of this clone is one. The CDR3 bases are TGTGCCAGCAGCGGGGGTGGGGGACAGGGACGTCGCGAGCAGTACTTC. Protein product: CASSGGGGQGRREQYF. J is TRBJ2-7 and V is TRBV5-4; 9 positions match TRBD1. V was pared by 4 bases and J by 6 bases, with 14 bases of the junction left unmatched. The CDR3 spans 16 residues. Germline CDR1 and CDR2: SGHNT and YYREEE (reference sequence).

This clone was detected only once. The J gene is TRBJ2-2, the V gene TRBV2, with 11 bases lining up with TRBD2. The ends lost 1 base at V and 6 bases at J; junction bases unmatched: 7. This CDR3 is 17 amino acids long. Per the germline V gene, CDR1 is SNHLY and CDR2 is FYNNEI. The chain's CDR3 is CASSEETPSGRPGELFF. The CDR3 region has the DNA TGTGCCAGCAGTGAAGAAACACCTAGCGGGAGGCCCGGGGAGCTGTTTTTT.

DNA of the CDR3: TGTGCCAGCAGTCGGAGGGGAGAGAATCAGCCCCAGCATTTT. Translated, it gives CASSRRGENQPQHF. The V call is TRBV6-4, the J call TRBJ1-5; D may be TRBD1 (5 bases). The germline V and J ends were trimmed by 5 bases and 4 bases, with 12 bases remaining between them. This CDR3 is 14 amino acids long. CDR1 MRHNA and CDR2 SNTAGT come from the germline V gene.

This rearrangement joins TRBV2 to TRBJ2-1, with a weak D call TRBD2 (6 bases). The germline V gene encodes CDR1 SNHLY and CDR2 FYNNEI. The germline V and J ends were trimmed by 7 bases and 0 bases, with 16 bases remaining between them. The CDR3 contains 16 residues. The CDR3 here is CASTRDSGSSYNEQFF. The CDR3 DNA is TGTGCCAGCACCCGGGACTCCGGGAGCTCCTACAATGAGCAGTTCTTC.

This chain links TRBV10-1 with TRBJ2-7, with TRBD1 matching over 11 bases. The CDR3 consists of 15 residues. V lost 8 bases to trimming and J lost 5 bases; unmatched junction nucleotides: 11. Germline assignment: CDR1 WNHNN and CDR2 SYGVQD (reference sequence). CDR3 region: CASGDRGISSNEQYF. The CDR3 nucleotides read TGCGCCAGCGGGGACAGGGGGATATCATCGAACGAGCAGTACTTC.

This chain's CDR3 is CASSLAGGNTIYF. For the CDR3, the DNA is TGTGCCAGCAGCTTGGCCGGTGGAAACACCATATATTTT. The chain carries TRBV5-4 and TRBJ1-3; D unresolved. Germline V gives CDR1 SGHNT, CDR2 YYREEE (reference sequence). The CDR3 is 13 amino acids. V was pared by 0 bases and J by 3 bases, with 4 bases between.

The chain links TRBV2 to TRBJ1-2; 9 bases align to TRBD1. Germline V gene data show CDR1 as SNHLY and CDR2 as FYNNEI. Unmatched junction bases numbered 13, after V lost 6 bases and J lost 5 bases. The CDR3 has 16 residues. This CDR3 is CASSDSRTGGLYGYTF. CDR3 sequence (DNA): TGTGCCAGCAGCGACTCGAGAACAGGGGGCTTGTATGGCTACACCTTC.

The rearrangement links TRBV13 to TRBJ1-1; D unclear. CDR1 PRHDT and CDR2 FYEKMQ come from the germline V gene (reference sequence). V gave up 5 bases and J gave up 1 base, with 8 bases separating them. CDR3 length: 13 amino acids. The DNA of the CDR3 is TGTGCCAGCAGCCTACGCGGGAACACTGAAGCTTTCTTT. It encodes CASSLRGNTEAFF.

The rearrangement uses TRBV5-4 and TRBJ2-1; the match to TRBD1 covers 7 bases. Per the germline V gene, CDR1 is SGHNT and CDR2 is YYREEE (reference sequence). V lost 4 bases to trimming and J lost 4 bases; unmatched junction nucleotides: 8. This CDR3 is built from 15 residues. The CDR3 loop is CASSQGGGLYNEQFF. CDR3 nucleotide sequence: TGTGCCAGCAGCCAAGGGGGCGGATTGTACAATGAGCAGTTCTTC. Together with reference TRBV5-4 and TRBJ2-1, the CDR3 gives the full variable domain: ETGVTQSPTHLIKTRGQQVTLRCSSQSGHNTVSWYQQALGQGPQFIFQYYREEENGRGNFPPRFSGLQFPNYSSELNVNALELDDSALYLCASSQGGGLYNEQFFGPGTRLTVL.

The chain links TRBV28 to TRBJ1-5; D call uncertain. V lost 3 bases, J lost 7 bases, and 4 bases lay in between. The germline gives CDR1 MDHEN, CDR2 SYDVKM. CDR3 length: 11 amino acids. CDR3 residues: CASSFKQPQHF. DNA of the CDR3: TGTGCCAGCAGTTTTAAACAGCCCCAGCATTTT.

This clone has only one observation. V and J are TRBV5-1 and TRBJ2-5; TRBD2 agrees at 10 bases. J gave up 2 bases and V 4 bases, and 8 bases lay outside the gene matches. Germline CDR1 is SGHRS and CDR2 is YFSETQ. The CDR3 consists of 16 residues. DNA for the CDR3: TGCGCCAGCAGCCTCACTAGCGGGACGATTCAAGAGACCCAGTACTTC. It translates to CASSLTSGTIQETQYF.

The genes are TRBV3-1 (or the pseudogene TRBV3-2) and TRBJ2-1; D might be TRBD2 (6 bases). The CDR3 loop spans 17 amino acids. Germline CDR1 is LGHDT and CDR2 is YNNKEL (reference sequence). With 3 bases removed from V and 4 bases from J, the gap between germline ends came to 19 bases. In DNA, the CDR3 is TGTGCCAGCAGCCACGGGGACTCCCTCCTTCGATACAATGAGCAGTTCTTC. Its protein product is CASSHGDSLLRYNEQFF.

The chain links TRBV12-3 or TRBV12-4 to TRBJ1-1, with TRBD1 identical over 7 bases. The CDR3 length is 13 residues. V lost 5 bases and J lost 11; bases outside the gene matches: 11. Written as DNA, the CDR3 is TGTGCCAGCAGTCGACAGGGTAGGGGGTGGGCTTTCTTT. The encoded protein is CASSRQGRGWAFF.

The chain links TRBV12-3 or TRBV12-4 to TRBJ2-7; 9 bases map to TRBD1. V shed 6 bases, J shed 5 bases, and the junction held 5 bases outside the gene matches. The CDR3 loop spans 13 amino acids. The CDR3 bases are TGTGCCAGCAGCCGGGACAGGGAAGACGAGCAGTACTTC. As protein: CASSRDREDEQYF.

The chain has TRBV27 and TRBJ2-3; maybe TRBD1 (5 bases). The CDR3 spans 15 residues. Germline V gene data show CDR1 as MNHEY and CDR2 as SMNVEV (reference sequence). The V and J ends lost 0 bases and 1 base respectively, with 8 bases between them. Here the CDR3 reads CASSLSVRGTDTQYF. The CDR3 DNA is TGTGCCAGCAGTTTATCAGTCAGGGGCACAGATACGCAGTATTTT.

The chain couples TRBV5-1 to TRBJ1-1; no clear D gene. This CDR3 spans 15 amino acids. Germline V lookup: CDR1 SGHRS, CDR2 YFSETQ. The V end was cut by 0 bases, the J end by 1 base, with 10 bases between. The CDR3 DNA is TGCGCCAGCAGCTTGGTGTGGGAGGCGAACACTGAAGCTTTCTTT. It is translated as CASSLVWEANTEAFF.

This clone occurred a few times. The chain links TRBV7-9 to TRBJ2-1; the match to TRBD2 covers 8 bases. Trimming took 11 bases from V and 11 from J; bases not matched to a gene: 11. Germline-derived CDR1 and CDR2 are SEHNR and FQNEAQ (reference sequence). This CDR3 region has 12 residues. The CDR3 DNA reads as TGTGCCGGCCGCGGGGGGAGCGGAAAGCAGTTCTTC. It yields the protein CAGRGGSGKQFF.

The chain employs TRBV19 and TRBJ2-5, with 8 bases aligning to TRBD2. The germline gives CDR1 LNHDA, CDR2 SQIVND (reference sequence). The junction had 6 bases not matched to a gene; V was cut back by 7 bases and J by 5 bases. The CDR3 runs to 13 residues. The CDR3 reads CASIERESETQYF. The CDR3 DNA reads TGTGCCAGTATTGAGCGGGAGAGTGAGACCCAGTACTTC. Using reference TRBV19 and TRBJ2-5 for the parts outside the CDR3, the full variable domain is DGGITQSPKYLFRKEGQNVTLSCEQNLNHDAMYWYRQDPGQGLRLIYYSQIVNDFQKGDIAEGYSVSREKKESFPLTVTSAQKNPTAFYLCASIERESETQYFGPGTRLLVL.

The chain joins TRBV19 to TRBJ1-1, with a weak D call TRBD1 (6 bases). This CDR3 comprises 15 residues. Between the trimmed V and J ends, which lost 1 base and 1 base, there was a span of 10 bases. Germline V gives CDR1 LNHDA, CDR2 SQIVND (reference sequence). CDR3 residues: CASSIVEGENTEAFF. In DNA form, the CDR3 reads TGTGCCAGTAGTATAGTCGAGGGGGAGAACACTGAAGCTTTCTTT.

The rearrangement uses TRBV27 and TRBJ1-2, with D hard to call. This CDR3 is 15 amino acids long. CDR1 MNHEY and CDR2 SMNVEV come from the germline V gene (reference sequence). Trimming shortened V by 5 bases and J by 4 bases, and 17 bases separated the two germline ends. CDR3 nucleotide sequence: TGTGCCAGCAGTCTCGGGGAGCCCTGGGCCTATGGCTACACCTTC. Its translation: CASSLGEPWAYGYTF.